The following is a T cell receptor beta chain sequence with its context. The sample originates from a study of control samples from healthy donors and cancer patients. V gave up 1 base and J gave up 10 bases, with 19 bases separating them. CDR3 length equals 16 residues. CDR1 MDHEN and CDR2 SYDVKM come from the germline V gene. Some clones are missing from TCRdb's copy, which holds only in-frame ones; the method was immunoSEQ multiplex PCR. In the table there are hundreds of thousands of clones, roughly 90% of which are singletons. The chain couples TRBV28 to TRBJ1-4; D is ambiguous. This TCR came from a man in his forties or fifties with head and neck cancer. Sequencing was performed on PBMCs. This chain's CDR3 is CASSLYTGTIPGKLFF. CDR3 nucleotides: TGTGCCAGCAGTTTATATACGGGCACGATTCCTGGAAAACTGTTTTTT. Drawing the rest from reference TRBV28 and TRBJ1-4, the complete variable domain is DVKVTQSSRYLVKRTGEKVFLECVQDMDHENMFWYRQDPGLGLRLIYFSYDVKMKEKGDIPEGYSVSREKKERFSLILESASTNQTSMYLCASSLYTGTIPGKLFFGSGTQLSVL.